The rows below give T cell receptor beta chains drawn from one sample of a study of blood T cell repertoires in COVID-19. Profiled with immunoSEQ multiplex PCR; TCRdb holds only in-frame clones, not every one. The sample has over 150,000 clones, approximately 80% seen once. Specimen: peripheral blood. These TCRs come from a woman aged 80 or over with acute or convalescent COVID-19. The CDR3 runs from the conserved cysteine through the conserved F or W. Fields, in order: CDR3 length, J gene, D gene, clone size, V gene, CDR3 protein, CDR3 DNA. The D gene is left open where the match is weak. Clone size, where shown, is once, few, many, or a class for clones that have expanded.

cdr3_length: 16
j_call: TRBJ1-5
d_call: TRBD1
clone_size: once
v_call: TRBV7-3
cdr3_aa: CASTKGRDRETQPQHF
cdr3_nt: TGTGCCAGCACTAAAGGTCGGGACAGGGAGACTCAGCCCCAGCATTTT

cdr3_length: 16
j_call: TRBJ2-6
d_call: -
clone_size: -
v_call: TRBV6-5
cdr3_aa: CASSYSQHSGANVLTF
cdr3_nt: TGTGCCAGCAGTTACTCACAGCACTCTGGGGCCAACGTCCTGACTTTC

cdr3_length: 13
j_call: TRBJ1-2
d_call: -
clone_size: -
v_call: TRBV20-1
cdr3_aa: CSASSGDRYGYTF
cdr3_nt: TGCAGTGCTAGTTCAGGCGACCGCTATGGCTACACCTTC

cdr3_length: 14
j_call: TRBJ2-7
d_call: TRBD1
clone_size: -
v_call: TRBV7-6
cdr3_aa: CASSPGTGGYEQYF
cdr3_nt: TGTGCCAGCAGCCCGGGGACAGGGGGCTACGAGCAGTACTTC

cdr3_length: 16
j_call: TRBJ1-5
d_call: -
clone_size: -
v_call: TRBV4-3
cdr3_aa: CASSQEQGRGNQPQHF
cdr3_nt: TGCGCCAGCAGCCAAGAACAGGGAAGGGGCAATCAGCCCCAGCATTTT

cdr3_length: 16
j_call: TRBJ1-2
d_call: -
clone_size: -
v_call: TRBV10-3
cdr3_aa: CATHPRLGGLVYGYTF
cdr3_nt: TGTGCCACCCACCCTCGGTTAGGAGGGTTGGTCTATGGCTACACCTTC

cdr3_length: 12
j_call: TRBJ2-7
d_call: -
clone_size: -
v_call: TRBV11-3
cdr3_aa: CASSKGSYEQYF
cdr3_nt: TGTGCCAGCAGCAAGGGGTCCTACGAGCAGTACTTC

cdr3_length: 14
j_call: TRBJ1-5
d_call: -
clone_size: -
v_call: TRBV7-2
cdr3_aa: CASTPGYSNQPQHF
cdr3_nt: TGTGCCAGCACCCCGGGTTATAGCAATCAGCCCCAGCATTTT

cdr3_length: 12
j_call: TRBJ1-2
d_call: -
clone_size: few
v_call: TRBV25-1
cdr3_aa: CASSVPGGGYTF
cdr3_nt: TGTGCCAGCAGTGTGCCCGGCGGTGGCTACACCTTC

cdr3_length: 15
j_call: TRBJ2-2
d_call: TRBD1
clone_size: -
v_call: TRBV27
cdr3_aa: CASSSGQGAIGELFF
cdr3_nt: TGTGCCAGCAGTTCGGGACAGGGGGCGATCGGGGAGCTGTTTTTT

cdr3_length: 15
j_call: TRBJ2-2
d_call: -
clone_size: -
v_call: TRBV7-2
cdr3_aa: CASSLQGRLSGELFF
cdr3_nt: TGTGCCAGCAGCTTACAGGGTCGGCTTTCCGGGGAGCTGTTTTTT

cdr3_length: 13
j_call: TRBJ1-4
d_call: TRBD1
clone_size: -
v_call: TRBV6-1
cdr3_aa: CASSDLPGGTGGF
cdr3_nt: TGTGCCAGCAGTGACCTACCCGGGGGGACAGGGGGTTTT

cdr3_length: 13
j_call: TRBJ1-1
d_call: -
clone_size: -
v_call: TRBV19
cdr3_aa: CASSPNPGIWAFF
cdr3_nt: TGTGCCAGTAGTCCCAACCCAGGTATTTGGGCTTTCTTT

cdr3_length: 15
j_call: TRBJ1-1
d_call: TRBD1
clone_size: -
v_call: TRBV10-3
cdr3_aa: CAISESGQSNTEAFF
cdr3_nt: TGTGCCATCAGTGAGTCGGGACAGAGCAACACTGAAGCTTTCTTT

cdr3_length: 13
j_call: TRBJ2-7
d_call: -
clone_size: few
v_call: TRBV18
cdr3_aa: CASSLSAAREQYF
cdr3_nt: TGTGCCAGCTCACTCTCGGCAGCGAGGGAGCAGTACTTC

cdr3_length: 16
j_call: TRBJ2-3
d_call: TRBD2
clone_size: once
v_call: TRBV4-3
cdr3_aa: CASSQDLAGVGDTQYF
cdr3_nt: TGCGCCAGCAGCCAAGATTTGGCGGGGGTAGGAGATACGCAGTATTTT

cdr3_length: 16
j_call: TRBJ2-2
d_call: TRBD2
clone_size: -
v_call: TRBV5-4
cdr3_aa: CASSYWGGDNTGELFF
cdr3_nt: TGTGCCAGCAGCTACTGGGGGGGAGATAACACCGGGGAGCTGTTTTTT

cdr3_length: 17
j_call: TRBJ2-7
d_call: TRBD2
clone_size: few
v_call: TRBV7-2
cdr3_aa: CASSIQGTSGDPYEQYF
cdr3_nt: TGTGCCAGCAGCATACAGGGGACTAGCGGGGACCCCTACGAGCAGTACTTC

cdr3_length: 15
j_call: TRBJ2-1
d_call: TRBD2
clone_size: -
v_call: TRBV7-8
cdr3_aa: CASSTSGRAFDEQFF
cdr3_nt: TGTGCCAGCAGCACTAGCGGGAGGGCCTTCGATGAGCAGTTCTTC

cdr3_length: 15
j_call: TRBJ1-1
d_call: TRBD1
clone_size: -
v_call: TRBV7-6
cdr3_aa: CASSLIDRENTEAFF
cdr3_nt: TGTGCCAGCAGCTTAATAGACAGGGAAAACACTGAAGCTTTCTTT

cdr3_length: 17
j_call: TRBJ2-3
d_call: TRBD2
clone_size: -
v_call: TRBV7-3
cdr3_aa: CASSPGLAGVSTDTQYF
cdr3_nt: TGTGCCAGCAGCCCAGGTTTAGCGGGAGTTAGCACAGATACGCAGTATTTT

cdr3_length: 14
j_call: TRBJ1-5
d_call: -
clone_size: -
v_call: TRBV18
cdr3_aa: CASSWGQGSQPQHF
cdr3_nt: TGTGCCAGCTCCTGGGGCCAGGGAAGTCAGCCCCAGCATTTT

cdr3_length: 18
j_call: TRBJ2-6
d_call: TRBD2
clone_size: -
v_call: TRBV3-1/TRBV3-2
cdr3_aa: CASSLSYTGGSGANVLTF
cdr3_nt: TGTGCCAGCAGCCTCTCATATACGGGAGGGTCTGGGGCCAACGTCCTGACTTTC

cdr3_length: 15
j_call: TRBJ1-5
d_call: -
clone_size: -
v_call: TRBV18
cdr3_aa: CASSPGRVGNQPQHF
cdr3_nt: TGTGCCAGCTCACCAGGCAGGGTTGGCAATCAGCCCCAGCATTTT

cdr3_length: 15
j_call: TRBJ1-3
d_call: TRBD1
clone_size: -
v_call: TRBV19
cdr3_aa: CATHVQGDSGNTIYF
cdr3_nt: TGTGCCACCCACGTACAGGGGGACAGTGGAAACACCATATATTTT

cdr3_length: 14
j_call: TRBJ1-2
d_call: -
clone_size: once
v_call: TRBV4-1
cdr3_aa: CASSQGQQEYGYTF
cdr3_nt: TGCGCCAGCAGCCAAGGACAGCAAGAATATGGCTACACCTTC

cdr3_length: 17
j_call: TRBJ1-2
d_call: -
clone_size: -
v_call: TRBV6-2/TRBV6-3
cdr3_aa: CASSYPSRQVGKNGYTF
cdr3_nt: TGTGCCAGCAGTTACCCCTCCCGACAGGTTGGCAAGAACGGCTACACCTTC

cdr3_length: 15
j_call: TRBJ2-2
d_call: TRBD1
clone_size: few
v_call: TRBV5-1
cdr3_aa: CASSLDRADTGELFF
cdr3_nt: TGCGCCAGCAGCCTGGACAGGGCGGACACCGGGGAGCTGTTTTTT

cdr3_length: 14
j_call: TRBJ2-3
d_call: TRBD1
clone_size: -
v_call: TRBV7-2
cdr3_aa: CASSSQGATDTQYF
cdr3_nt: TGTGCCAGCAGCTCTCAGGGGGCCACAGATACGCAGTATTTT

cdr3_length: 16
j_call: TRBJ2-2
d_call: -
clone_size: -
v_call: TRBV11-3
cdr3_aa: CASSLVGGENTGELFF
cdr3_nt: TGTGCCAGCAGCTTAGTAGGCGGGGAGAACACCGGGGAGCTGTTTTTT

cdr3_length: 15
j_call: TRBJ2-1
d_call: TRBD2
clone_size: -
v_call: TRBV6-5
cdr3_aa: CASSQSGRAYNEQFF
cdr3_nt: TGTGCCAGCAGTCAAAGCGGGAGGGCCTACAATGAGCAGTTCTTC

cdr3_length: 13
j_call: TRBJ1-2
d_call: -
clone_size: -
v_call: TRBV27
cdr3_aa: CASSPQTGYGYTF
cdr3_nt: TGTGCCAGCAGTCCGCAAACAGGATATGGCTACACCTTC

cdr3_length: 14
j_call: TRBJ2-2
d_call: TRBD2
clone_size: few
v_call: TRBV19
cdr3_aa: CASRAGGPYGELFF
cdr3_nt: TGTGCCAGTAGGGCGGGAGGCCCGTACGGGGAGCTGTTTTTT

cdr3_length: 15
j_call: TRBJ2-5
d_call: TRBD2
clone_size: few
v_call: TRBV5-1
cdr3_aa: CASSRLAGGGETQYF
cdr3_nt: TGCGCCAGCAGCCGACTAGCGGGAGGTGGAGAGACCCAGTACTTC

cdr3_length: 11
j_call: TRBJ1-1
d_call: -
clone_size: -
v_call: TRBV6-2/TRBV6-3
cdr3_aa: CASSYLGEGFF
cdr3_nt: TGTGCCAGCAGTTACCTAGGGGAGGGTTTCTTT

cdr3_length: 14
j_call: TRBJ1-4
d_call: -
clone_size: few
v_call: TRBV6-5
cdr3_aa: CASMFSEANEKLFF
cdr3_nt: TGTGCCAGCATGTTCTCCGAGGCGAATGAAAAACTGTTTTTT

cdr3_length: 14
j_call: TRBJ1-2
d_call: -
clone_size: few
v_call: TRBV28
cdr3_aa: CASSRIGGNYGYTF
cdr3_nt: TGTGCCAGCAGCCGAATAGGGGGTAACTATGGCTACACCTTC

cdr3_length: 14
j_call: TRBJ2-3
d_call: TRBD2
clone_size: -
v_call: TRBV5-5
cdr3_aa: CASSIRGGDDTQYF
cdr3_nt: TGTGCCAGCAGCATACGCGGGGGGGATGATACGCAGTATTTT

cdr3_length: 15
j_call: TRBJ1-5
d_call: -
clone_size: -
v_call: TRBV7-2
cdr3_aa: CASSSGHLSNQPQHF
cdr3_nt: TGTGCCAGCAGCTCAGGACACCTTAGCAATCAGCCCCAGCATTTT

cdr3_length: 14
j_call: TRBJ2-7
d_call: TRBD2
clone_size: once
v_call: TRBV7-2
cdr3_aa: CASSLAGGPSEQYF
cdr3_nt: TGTGCCAGCAGCTTAGCGGGAGGGCCCTCCGAGCAGTACTTC

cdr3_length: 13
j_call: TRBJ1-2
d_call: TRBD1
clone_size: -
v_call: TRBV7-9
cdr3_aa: CASSFEGARGYTF
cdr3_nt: TGTGCCAGCAGCTTCGAGGGGGCGCGTGGCTACACCTTC

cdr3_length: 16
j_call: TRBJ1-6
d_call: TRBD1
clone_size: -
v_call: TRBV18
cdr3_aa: CASSGTGQVQGSPLHF
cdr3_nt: TGTGCCAGCTCGGGGACAGGCCAGGTCCAGGGTTCACCCCTCCACTTT

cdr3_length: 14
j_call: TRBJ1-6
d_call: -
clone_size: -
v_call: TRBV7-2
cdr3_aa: CASSQTGPNSPLHF
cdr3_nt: TGTGCCAGCAGCCAGACAGGTCCAAATTCACCCCTCCACTTT

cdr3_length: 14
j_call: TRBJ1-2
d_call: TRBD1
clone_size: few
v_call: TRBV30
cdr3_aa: CAWRRQGADYGYTF
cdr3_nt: TGTGCCTGGAGGCGACAGGGGGCCGACTATGGCTACACCTTC

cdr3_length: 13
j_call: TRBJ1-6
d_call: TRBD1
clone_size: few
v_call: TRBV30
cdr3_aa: CALDLRQGSPLHF
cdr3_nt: TGTGCCTTGGACCTCCGACAGGGTTCACCCCTCCACTTT